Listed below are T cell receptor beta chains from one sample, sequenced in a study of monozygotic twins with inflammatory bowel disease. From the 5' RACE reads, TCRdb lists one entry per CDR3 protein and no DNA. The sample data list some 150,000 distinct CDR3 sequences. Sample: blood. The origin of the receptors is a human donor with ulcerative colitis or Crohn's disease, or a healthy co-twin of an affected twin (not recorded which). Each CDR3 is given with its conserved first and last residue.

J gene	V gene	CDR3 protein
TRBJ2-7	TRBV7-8	CASSLWWEGQVEQYF
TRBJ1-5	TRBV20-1	CSATPPQPQHF
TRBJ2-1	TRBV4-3	CASSQEPQGARNEQFF
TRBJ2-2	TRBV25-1	CASSESPYGTGELFF
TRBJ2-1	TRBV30	CAWSLDRGDEQFF
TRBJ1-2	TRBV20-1	CSARQGFYGYTF
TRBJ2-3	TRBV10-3	CAISVTQSADTQYF
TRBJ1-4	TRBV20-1	CSAVAGRGSNEKLFF
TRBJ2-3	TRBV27	CASSFRLARRDTQYF
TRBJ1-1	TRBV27	CASSSATGYGEAFF
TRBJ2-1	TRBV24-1	CATSDSWASGSVDNEQFF
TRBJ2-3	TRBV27	CASRGQVQDTQYF
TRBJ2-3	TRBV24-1	CATSRTDLPGTDTQYF
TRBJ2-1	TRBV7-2	CASSPRTSRDSANEQFF
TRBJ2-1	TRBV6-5	CASSYYSSGNEQFF
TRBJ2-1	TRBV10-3	CAISDLPPASRLYNEQLF
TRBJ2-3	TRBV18	CASSPPISTDTQYF
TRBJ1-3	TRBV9	CASSAMSSGNTIYF
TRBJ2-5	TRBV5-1	CTTDTAYQETQYF
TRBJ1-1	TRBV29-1	CSVGGRAKNTEAFF
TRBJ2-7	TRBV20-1	CSAESGQGPSEQYF
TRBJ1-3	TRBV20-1	CSARDLGGGNTIYF
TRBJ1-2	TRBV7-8	CASSLVGGAAVGGYTF
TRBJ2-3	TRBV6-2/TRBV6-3	CASSTDYLKREPADTQYF
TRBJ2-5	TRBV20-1	CSARDLAGGPVGQETQYF
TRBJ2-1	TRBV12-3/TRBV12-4	CASSTGTSGRSQFF
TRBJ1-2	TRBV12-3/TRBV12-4	CASTLTDSYGYTF
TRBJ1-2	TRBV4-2	CASSQEDRTNYGYTF
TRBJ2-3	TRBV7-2	CASRYRDISTDTQYF
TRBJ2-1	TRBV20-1	CSAPTEGRGRSDEQFF
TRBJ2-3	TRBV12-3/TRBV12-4	CASSVHSKDTQYF
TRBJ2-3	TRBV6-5	CASSSRDYGTDTQYF
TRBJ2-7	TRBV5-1	CASSAGSSGPYEQYF
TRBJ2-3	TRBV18	CASSPVRETDTQYF
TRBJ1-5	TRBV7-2	CASSGGQGFQPQHF
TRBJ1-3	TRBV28	CASSADRDPGNTIYF
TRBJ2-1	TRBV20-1	CSAVALGGSSYNEQFF
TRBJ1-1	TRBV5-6	CASSYVTGAEAFF
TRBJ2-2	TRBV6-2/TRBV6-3	CASSSLRDSLAGELFF
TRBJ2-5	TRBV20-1	CSAVTDQETQYF
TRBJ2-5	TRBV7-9	CASSPRLAGVRETQYF